The subject of this entry is one T cell receptor beta chain. No conserved phenylalanine or tryptophan ends this CDR3, so it is likely a read error. No DNA is shown, since the ends of the CDR3 on it are uncertain; the CDR3 is the one TCRdb lists. The sample belongs to a study of cytomegalovirus exposure and HLA in healthy donors. Primers: 60 Vbeta forward and 13 Jbeta reverse. Assay: immunoSEQ multiplex PCR; the TCRdb copy retains only in-frame clones and omits some. In all, the sample yields more than 200,000 clones. The CDR3 adds up to 10 amino acids, both ends counted. Germline V gene data show CDR1 as LNHDA and CDR2 as SQIVND (reference sequence).

The receptor comes from a woman in her 30s in good health and CMV-seropositive. Material for sequencing was PBMCs. The chain uses TRBV19 and TRBJ1-1; the table gives TRBD1 as D, unverified against the DNA. The chain's CDR3 is CASSTPTGVI.